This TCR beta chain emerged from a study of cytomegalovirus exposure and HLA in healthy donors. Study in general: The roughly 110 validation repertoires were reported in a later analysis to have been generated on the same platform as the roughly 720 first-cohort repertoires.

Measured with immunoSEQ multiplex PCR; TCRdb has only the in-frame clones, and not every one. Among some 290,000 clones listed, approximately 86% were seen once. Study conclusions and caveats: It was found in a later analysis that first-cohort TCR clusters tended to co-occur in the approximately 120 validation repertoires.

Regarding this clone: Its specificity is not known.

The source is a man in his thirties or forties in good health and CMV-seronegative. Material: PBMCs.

The CDR3 coding sequence is TGTGCCGTCAACTGGGATACGCAGTATTTT. Residues: CAVNWDTQYF. V and J are TRBV2 and TRBJ2-3; D gene uncertain. The germline V gene encodes CDR1 SNHLY and CDR2 FYNNEI. V lost 11 bases to trimming and J lost 6 bases, with 9 bases between them. The CDR3 contains 10 residues.